Following are 5 T cell receptor beta chains from one sample sequenced in a study of OX40 agonist ivuxolimab in advanced cancers. Assay used: immunoSEQ multiplex PCR; TCRdb lists only in-frame clones, some missing. Found here are 25,000 to 35,000 clones, approximately 84% of them singletons; the top ten hold about a sixth. Source: CD4+ or CD8+ T cells sorted from blood, taken in a trial of the OX40 agonist ivuxolimab. The receptor source for this set is an adult with an advanced solid tumor such as melanoma, head and neck, liver or kidney cancer.

The CDR3 reads CASSIAQGARGYTF. The DNA for the CDR3 is TGTGCCAGTAGTATAGCCCAGGGGGCGCGGGGCTACACCTTC. The chain links TRBV19 to TRBJ1-2; TRBD1 agrees at 8 bases. The CDR3 contains 14 residues. The germline V gene encodes CDR1 LNHDA and CDR2 SQIVND (reference sequence). With 1 base clipped from V and 8 bases from J, the junction kept 6 bases outside the gene matches. Full variable domain (rest looked up from reference TRBV19 and TRBJ1-2): DGGITQSPKYLFRKEGQNVTLSCEQNLNHDAMYWYRQDPGQGLRLIYYSQIVNDFQKGDIAEGYSVSREKKESFPLTVTSAQKNPTAFYLCASSIAQGARGYTFGSGTRLTVV.

This clone was observed once. The chain recombines TRBV7-9 with TRBJ2-3; D gene unclear. With 5 bases removed from V and 4 bases from J, the gap between germline ends came to 19 bases. The CDR3 totals 16 residues. Germline CDR1 reads SEHNR; CDR2 reads FQNEAQ (reference sequence). The CDR3 protein is CASSPSRVELADTQYF. CDR3 in DNA: TGTGCCAGCAGCCCTTCTAGAGTTGAGTTGGCAGATACGCAGTATTTT.

This chain uses TRBV28 with TRBJ2-7, with TRBD1 matching over 7 bases. Trimming took 6 bases from V and 0 from J; bases not matched to a gene: 8. The CDR3 runs 15 residues. CDR1 is MDHEN, CDR2 SYDVKM, per germline. CDR3 bases: TGTGCCAGCAGCCCGAGACAGGGTACCTCCTACGAGCAGTACTTC. Encoded protein: CASSPRQGTSYEQYF.

The chain is built from TRBV7-9 and TRBJ1-4, with 10 nucleotides matching TRBD1. The CDR3 spans 14 residues. V shed 5 bases and J 12 bases; nucleotides not matched to a gene: 9. Germline V CDR1 and CDR2: SEHNR, FQNEAQ (reference sequence). The CDR3 region is CASSADRGLVELFF. The CDR3 DNA is TGTGCCAGCAGCGCTGACAGGGGGCTGGTAGAACTGTTTTTT. The variable domain in full, completed from reference TRBV7-9 and TRBJ1-4, reads DTGVSQNPRHKITKRGQNVTFRCDPISEHNRLYWYRQTLGQGPEFLTYFQNEAQLEKSRLLSDRFSAERPKGSFSTLEIQRTEQGDSAMYLCASSADRGLVELFFGSGTQLSVL.

This chain joins TRBV9 and TRBJ2-7; D may correspond to TRBD1 or TRBD2 (5 bases each). The CDR3 totals 14 residues. V was trimmed by 0 bases and J by 6 bases, leaving 13 bases between them. Germline CDR1 is SGDLS and CDR2 is YYNGEE. The CDR3 DNA reads TGTGCCAGCAGCGTAGGGGGGTCCGGGGTCGAGCAGTACTTC. It is translated as CASSVGGSGVEQYF.